This T cell receptor beta chain stems from a study of T cell responses to AZD1222 COVID-19 vaccine. General study results and limits: Across the whole spike, CD4 TCRs peaked at regions 160-218 and 743-854. No day 14 peak samples; only post-peak repertoires were characterized. White British donors predominated, females outnumbered males, and clonal diversity was possibly underestimated. Reports say nearly half of spike-specific TCRs go after unmutated variant regions.

Here immunoSEQ multiplex PCR was the method, and the copy in TCRdb shows in-frame clones only, minus some. In the table there are about 79,000 clones, about 90% of which are singletons. This CDR3 has 13 amino acids. Trimming cost V 1 base and J 8 bases; bases outside gene matches: 7. Germline-derived CDR1 and CDR2 are GTSNPN and SVGIG (reference sequence). Points on this clone: Its antigen remains unidentified.

The receptor was derived from an adult in good health. The V call is TRBV30, the J call TRBJ1-1; 7 nucleotides match TRBD1. Here the sequenced sample was peripheral blood, taken on day 0 of MenACWY control vaccination. The CDR3 region is CAWSDSGTAEAFF. The CDR3 nucleotides are TGTGCCTGGAGTGACTCTGGGACAGCGGAAGCTTTCTTT.